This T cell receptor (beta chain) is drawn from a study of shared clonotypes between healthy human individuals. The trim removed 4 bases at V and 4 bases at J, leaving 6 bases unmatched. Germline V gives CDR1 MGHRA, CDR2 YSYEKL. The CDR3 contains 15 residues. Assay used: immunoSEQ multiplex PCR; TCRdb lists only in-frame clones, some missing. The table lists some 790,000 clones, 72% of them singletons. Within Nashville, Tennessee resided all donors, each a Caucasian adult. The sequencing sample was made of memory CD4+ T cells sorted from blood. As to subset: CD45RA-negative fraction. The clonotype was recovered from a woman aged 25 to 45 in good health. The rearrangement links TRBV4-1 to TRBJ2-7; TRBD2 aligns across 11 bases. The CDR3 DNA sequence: TGCGCCAGCAGCCGGGACGCTAGCGGGAGGTACGAGCAGTACTTC. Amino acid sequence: CASSRDASGRYEQYF.